This T cell receptor beta chain was observed in a study of shared clonotypes between healthy human individuals. Turning to the study itself: Sampling drew on donors who were a couple of women and a few men aged 18 to 49. Per donor, CD8 memory used one plate, CD8 naive used two, CD4 memory used three and CD4 naive used three.

The junction had 15 bases not matched to a gene; V was cut back by 7 bases and J by 2 bases. The CDR3 extends over 18 amino acids. CDR1 is LNHDA, CDR2 SQIVND, per germline (reference sequence). Some 30,000 T cell genomes, or about 190 ng DNA, went into the sorted-subset replicate PCRs. Libraries were prepared by immunoSEQ multiplex PCR; TCRdb keeps only in-frame clonotypes and omits some of them. The table has about 2.3 million clones, approximately 93% seen once. On this clone: Antigen: not known.

General observations from the study: Collection of samples was limited to blood; tissue repertoires likely differ.

The V and J genes are TRBV19 and TRBJ1-2, with 11 bases aligning to TRBD1. The origin of this receptor is a man aged 18 to 30 in good health. Some clones in this sample may be carry-over from other donors' samples. The sample was naive CD4+ T cells from PBMCs. Subset noted: CD45RA+ positively selected. The CDR3 region has the DNA TGTGCCAGTACCAACCTACCGGGACAGGGGGTTATAAACTATGGCTACACCTTC. Residues: CASTNLPGQGVINYGYTF. Supplemented by reference TRBV19 and TRBJ1-2, the full variable domain reads DGGITQSPKYLFRKEGQNVTLSCEQNLNHDAMYWYRQDPGQGLRLIYYSQIVNDFQKGDIAEGYSVSREKKESFPLTVTSAQKNPTAFYLCASTNLPGQGVINYGYTFGSGTRLTVV.